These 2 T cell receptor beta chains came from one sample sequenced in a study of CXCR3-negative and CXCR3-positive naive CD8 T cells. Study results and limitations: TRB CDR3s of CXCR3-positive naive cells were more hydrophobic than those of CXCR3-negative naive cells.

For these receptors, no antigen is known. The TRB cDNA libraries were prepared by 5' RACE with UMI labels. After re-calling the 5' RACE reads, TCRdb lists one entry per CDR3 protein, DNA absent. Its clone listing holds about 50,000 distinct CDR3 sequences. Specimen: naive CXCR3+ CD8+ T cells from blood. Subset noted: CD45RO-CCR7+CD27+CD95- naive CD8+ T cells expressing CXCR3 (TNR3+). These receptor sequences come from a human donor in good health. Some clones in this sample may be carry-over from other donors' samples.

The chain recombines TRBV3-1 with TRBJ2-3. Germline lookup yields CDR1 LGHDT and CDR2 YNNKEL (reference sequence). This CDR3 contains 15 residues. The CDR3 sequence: CASSQGFSITDTQYF.

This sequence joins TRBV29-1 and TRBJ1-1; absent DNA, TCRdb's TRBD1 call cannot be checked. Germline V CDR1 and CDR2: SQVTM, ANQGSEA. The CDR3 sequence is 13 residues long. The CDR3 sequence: CSDPWGRNTEAFF.